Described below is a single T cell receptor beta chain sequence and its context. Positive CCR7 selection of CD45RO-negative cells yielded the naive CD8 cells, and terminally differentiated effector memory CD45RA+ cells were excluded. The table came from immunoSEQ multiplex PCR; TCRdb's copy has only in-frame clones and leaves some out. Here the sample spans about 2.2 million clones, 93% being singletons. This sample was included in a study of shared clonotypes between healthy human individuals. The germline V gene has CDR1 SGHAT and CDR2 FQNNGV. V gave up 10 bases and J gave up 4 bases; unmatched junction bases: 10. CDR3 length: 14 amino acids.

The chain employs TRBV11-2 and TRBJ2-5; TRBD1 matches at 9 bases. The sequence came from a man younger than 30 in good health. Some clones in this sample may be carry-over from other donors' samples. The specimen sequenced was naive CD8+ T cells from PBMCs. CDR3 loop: CATQKDRGLETQYF. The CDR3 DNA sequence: TGTGCCACCCAAAAAGACAGGGGGTTAGAGACCCAGTACTTC.